These 4 T cell receptor beta chains were all obtained from the same sample, sequenced in a study of spatial heterogeneity in lung cancer. Time point of the sample: sample taken at primary tumor resection. Whole-study results and caveats: It was found that expanded intratumoral alpha and beta TCR counts tracked tumor mutation counts.

Their recognized antigens are unknown. Each CDR3 protein gets one entry after TCRdb re-called the 5' RACE reads with MiXCR. The sample lists thousands of distinct CDR3 sequences, more than 13% occurring once. Sequencing used lung tumor tissue, obtained at surgery. The receptors derive from a male donor with early-stage non-small cell lung cancer.

This clonotype showed up many times. This beta chain turned up in a library designed for alpha chains; as an off-target read, its abundance says little. This chain joins TRBV30 and TRBJ2-4; 10 nucleotides line up with TRBD1. Germline CDR1 reads GTSNPN; CDR2 reads SVGIG (reference sequence). V shed 0 bases, J shed 6 bases, and the junction held 5 bases outside the gene matches. The CDR3 is 15 amino acids. CDR3 sequence reads: CAWSVPGQGLNIQYF. The CDR3, as DNA: TGTGCCTGGAGTGTCCCGGGACAGGGGTTAAACATTCAGTACTTC.

The table lists this clonotype with many counts. Found in a library prepared for alpha chains, this beta chain is an off-target read, and its abundance has little meaning. The chain combines TRBV4-1 with TRBJ2-7; TRBD2 agrees at 15 bases. The J segment lost 2 bases and the V segment lost 1 base, leaving 3 bases of the junction unmatched. The CDR3 is 17 residues long. Per the germline V gene, CDR1 is MGHRA and CDR2 is YSYEKL. CDR3: CASSQGTSGRGTYEQYF. CDR3 bases: TGCGCCAGCAGCCAAGGGACTAGCGGGAGGGGGACCTACGAGCAGTACTTC.

Within the sample, this clonotype is medium-sized. The library was prepared for alpha chains; this beta chain is a stray read, so its frequency means little. The V and J genes are TRBV18 and TRBJ1-6; 7 bases are a match to TRBD1. Germline-derived CDR1 and CDR2 are KGHSH and LQKENI. The ends lost 3 bases at V and 7 bases at J; junction bases unmatched: 15. The CDR3 runs 18 residues. CDR3 region: CASSPNVRDRGLNSPLHF. DNA for the CDR3: TGTGCCAGCTCACCTAACGTCCGGGACAGAGGACTAAATTCACCCCTCCACTTT.

By share, this clonotype ranks as large. The size of this beta chain means little, since it is a stray read in a library made for alpha chains. The chain has TRBV12-3 or TRBV12-4 and TRBJ1-4, with 10 bases lining up with TRBD1. This CDR3 has 15 amino acids. V trimming: 3 bases; J trimming: 7 bases; junction bases outside the gene matches: 5. The CDR3 sequence: CASSLRRDRGEKLFF. The CDR3, as DNA: TGTGCCAGCAGTTTGAGAAGGGACAGGGGTGAAAAACTGTTTTTT.